The 14 T cell receptor beta chains in this list originate from one sample, sequenced in a study of blood T cell repertoires in COVID-19. Profiled with immunoSEQ multiplex PCR; TCRdb holds only in-frame clones, not every one. Here the sample spans about 250,000 clones, about 80% being singletons. The sample taken for sequencing was peripheral blood. The receptors come from a man over 45 with active or convalescent COVID-19.

V is TRBV30 and J is TRBJ1-5; the match to TRBD1 covers 8 bases. The germline CDR1 and CDR2 sequences are GTSNPN and SVGIG (reference sequence). The CDR3 sequence is 17 residues long. The V gene end was trimmed by 2 bases and the J gene end by 2 bases; junction bases not matched to a gene: 11. CDR3 DNA sequence: TGTGCCTGGAGTCCTTGGCGATTGGACAGGGGCAATCAGCCCCAGCATTTT. Its translation is CAWSPWRLDRGNQPQHF.

This clone was seen only a few times. This chain connects TRBV4-2 to TRBJ2-7; TRBD2 is a possible D gene (5 bases). The CDR3 spans 16 residues. In germline, CDR1 is LGHNA, CDR2 YNFKEQ. Trimming removed 0 bases at V and 2 bases at J, with 14 bases between. For the CDR3, the DNA is TGTGCCAGCAGCCAAGATAGTTCGGGGAATCCCTACGAGCAGTACTTC. Protein product: CASSQDSSGNPYEQYF.

There are a few counts of this clone. The rearrangement joins TRBV19 to TRBJ2-2, with TRBD1 as a possible D gene (6 bases). Germline V gene sequence: CDR1 LNHDA, CDR2 SQIVND (reference sequence). The CDR3 extends over 16 amino acids. V shed 5 bases and J shed 0 bases, with 13 bases lying between them. The CDR3 DNA reads as TGTGCCAGTAGTGGAGACAGGATGGCGAACACCGGGGAGCTGTTTTTT. It encodes CASSGDRMANTGELFF.

The chain has TRBV28 and TRBJ1-1; weak D call: TRBD1 (5 bases). Trimming cost V 1 base and J 5 bases, with 14 bases left between them. This CDR3 is built from 15 residues. Germline lookup yields CDR1 MDHEN and CDR2 SYDVKM. The CDR3 DNA follows: TGTGCCAGCAGTTTATCGGCAGGGACTTCGACTGAAGCTTTCTTT. Translation gives CASSLSAGTSTEAFF. The whole variable domain, remainder taken from reference TRBV28 and TRBJ1-1, is DVKVTQSSRYLVKRTGEKVFLECVQDMDHENMFWYRQDPGLGLRLIYFSYDVKMKEKGDIPEGYSVSREKKERFSLILESASTNQTSMYLCASSLSAGTSTEAFFGQGTRLTVV.

The chain employs TRBV18 and TRBJ1-3; perhaps TRBD1 as D (5 bases). With 3 bases removed from V and 4 bases from J, the gap between germline ends came to 13 bases. Germline V gene data show CDR1 as KGHSH and CDR2 as LQKENI. The CDR3 is 15 amino acids. CDR3 DNA: TGTGCCAGCTCACCTGCCAACGGGGGAGGAAACACCATATATTTT. It translates to CASSPANGGGNTIYF.

This clone has a single count. This chain joins TRBV27 and TRBJ1-2; D is possibly TRBD1 (6 bases). The germline V and J ends were trimmed by 1 base and 6 bases, with 9 bases remaining between them. The CDR3 consists of 13 residues. The V gene's germline CDR1 is MNHEY and CDR2 SMNVEV (reference sequence). CDR3 nucleotide sequence: TGTGCCAGCAGTTTATGGGCAGGGGATGGCTACACCTTC. The encoded protein is CASSLWAGDGYTF.

This clone was counted only a few times. The chain combines TRBV5-1 with TRBJ1-1; D gene unclear. The CDR3 runs to 15 residues. Looked up from germline, CDR1 is SGHRS and CDR2 is YFSETQ. V was shortened by 4 bases and J by 1 base, with 14 bases between the two germline ends. CDR3 nucleotide sequence: TGCGCCAGCAGCCTGGGGTCGCAGCGGAACACTGAAGCTTTCTTT. This codes for CASSLGSQRNTEAFF.

J is TRBJ2-5 and V is TRBV19; D might be TRBD2 (6 bases). V was clipped by 4 bases and J by 2 bases, with 8 bases between them. CDR1 and CDR2 (germline): LNHDA, SQIVND (reference sequence). The length of the CDR3 is 13 residues. The CDR3 reads CASSKGTQETQYF. DNA for the CDR3: TGTGCCAGTAGTAAAGGGACTCAAGAGACCCAGTACTTC. Supplemented by reference TRBV19 and TRBJ2-5, the full variable domain reads DGGITQSPKYLFRKEGQNVTLSCEQNLNHDAMYWYRQDPGQGLRLIYYSQIVNDFQKGDIAEGYSVSREKKESFPLTVTSAQKNPTAFYLCASSKGTQETQYFGPGTRLLVL.

In this sample, this clone turned up a few times. V and J are TRBV5-6 and TRBJ1-5, with 8 bases aligning to TRBD1. This CDR3 has 17 amino acids. V dropped 3 bases and J dropped 2; count of bases not matched to a gene: 10. Germline CDR1 SGHDT, CDR2 YYEEEE. This chain's CDR3 is CASSYSAPGQGNQPQHF. The CDR3 DNA follows: TGTGCCAGCAGCTACAGCGCTCCGGGACAGGGCAATCAGCCCCAGCATTTT.

The J gene is TRBJ2-7, the V gene TRBV5-1, with TRBD1 matching over 8 bases. In germline, CDR1 is SGHRS, CDR2 YFSETQ. Unmatched junction bases numbered 8, after V lost 0 bases and J lost 6 bases. The CDR3 has 15 amino acids. The CDR3 nucleotides read TGCGCCAGCAGCTTGGCCGGACAGGGAGGAGGCGAGCAGTACTTC. This translates into CASSLAGQGGGEQYF.

In this sample, this clone turned up a few times. V gene TRBV19 combines with J gene TRBJ1-1, with 11 bases aligning to TRBD1. CDR3 length: 16 residues. Germline lookup yields CDR1 LNHDA and CDR2 SQIVND (reference sequence). With V trimmed by 2 bases and J by 6 bases, 8 bases remained unmatched. DNA for the CDR3: TGTGCCAGTAGTATAAGCGCCGGACAGGGGGCCGCTGAAGCTTTCTTT. Translation: CASSISAGQGAAEAFF.

This sequence joins TRBV7-2 and TRBJ2-3; 9 nucleotides align to TRBD2. CDR3 size: 15 residues. Trimming took 5 bases from V and 0 from J; bases not matched to a gene: 3. CDR1 and CDR2 (germline): SGHTA, FQGNSA. The CDR3 protein is CASSRTSGSTDTQYF. The CDR3 coding sequence is TGTGCCAGCAGCAGAACTAGCGGGAGCACAGATACGCAGTATTTT.

The CDR3 loop reads CASSVEGFGSPLHF. The CDR3 DNA follows: TGTGCCAGCAGCGTAGAGGGGTTTGGTTCACCCCTCCACTTT. The chain has TRBV9 and TRBJ1-6, with D maybe TRBD1 (5 bases). V was clipped by 0 bases and J by 9 bases, with 10 bases between them. The CDR3 sequence is 14 residues long. The germline CDR1 and CDR2 sequences are SGDLS and YYNGEE.

This chain connects TRBV6-6 to TRBJ1-2; 9 nucleotides align to TRBD1. V lost 6 bases to trimming and J lost 13 bases; unmatched junction nucleotides: 6. Germline CDR1 reads MNHNY; CDR2 reads SVGAGI (reference sequence). This CDR3 contains 11 residues. CDR3 DNA sequence: TGTGCCAGCAGCCGGGACAGGGCCACCACCTTC. This gives the protein CASSRDRATTF.